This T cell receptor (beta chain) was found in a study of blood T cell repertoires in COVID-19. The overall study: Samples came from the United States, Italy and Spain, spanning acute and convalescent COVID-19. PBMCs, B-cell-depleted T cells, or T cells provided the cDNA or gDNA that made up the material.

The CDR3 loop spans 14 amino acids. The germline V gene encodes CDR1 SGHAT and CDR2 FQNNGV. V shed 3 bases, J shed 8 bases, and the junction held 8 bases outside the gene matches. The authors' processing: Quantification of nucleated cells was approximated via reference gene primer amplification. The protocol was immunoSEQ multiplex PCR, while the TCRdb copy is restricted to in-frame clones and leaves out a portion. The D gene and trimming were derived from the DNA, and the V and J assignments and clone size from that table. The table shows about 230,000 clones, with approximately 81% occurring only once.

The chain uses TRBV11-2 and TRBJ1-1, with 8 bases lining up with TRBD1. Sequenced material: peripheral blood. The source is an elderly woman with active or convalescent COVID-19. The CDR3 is CASSLYQGQGEAFF. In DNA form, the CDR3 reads TGTGCCAGCAGCTTGTATCAAGGACAGGGAGAAGCTTTCTTT.